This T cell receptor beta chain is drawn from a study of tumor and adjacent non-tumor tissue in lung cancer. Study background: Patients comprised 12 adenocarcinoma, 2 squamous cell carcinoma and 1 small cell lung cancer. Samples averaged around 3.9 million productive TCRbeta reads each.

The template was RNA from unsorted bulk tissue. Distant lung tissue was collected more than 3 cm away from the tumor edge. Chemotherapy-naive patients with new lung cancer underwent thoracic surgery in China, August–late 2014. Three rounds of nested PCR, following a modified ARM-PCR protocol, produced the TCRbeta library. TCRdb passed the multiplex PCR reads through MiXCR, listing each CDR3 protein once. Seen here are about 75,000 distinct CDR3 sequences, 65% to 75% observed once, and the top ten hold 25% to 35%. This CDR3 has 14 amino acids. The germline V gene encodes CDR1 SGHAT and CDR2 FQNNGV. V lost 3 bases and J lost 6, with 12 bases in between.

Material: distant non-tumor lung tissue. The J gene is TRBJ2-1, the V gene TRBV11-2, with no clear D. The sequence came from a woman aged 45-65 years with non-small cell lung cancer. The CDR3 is CASSFLVQCNEQFF. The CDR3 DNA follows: TGTGCCAGCAGCTTCTTAGTCCAATGCAATGAGCAGTTCTTC.